This TCR beta chain was obtained from a study of shared clonotypes between healthy human individuals. Overall study results and limits: The study generally estimated greater richness for naive than memory subsets.

Samples underwent the assay at deep level. Clones were read by immunoSEQ multiplex PCR, and TCRdb kept only the in-frame ones, dropping some. The sample shows some 740,000 clones, around 92% of them seen only once. About this clone itself: Its antigen is undetermined. Other DNA sequences from this sample encode an identical CDR3 as well.

As defined, naive CD8 cells were CD45RO-negative and positively selected for CCR7, with terminally differentiated effector memory CD45RA+ cells excluded. V was trimmed by 5 bases and J by 4 bases, leaving 9 bases between them. The CDR3 runs 13 residues. Looked up from germline, CDR1 is SGHVS and CDR2 is FQNEAQ. The sequenced material came from naive CD8+ T cells sorted from blood. This rearrangement joins TRBV7-8 to TRBJ2-1; D remains ambiguous. This TCR was recovered from a man aged 25 to 45 in good health. Written as DNA, the CDR3 is TGTGCCAGCAGCCTAGACGGTTACAATGAGCAGTTCTTC. It yields the protein CASSLDGYNEQFF.